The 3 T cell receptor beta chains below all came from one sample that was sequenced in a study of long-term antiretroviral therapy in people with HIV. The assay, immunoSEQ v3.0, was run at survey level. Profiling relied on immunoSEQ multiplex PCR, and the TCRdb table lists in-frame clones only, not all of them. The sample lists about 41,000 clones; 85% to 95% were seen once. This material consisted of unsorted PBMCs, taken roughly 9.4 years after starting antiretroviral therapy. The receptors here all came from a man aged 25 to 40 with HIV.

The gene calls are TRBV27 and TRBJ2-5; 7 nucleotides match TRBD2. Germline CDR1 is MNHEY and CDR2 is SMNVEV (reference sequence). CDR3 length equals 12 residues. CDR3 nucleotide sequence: TGTGAATCCTCCCTAGCGGAAGAGACCCAGTACTTC. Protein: CESSLAEETQYF.

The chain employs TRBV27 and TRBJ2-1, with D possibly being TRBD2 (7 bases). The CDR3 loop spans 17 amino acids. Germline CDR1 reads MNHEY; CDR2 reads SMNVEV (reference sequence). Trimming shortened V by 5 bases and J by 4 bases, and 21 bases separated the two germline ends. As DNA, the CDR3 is TGTGCCAGCAGTCCGCAAGATTTGCGGGGGCCTTACAATGAGCAGTTCTTC. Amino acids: CASSPQDLRGPYNEQFF.

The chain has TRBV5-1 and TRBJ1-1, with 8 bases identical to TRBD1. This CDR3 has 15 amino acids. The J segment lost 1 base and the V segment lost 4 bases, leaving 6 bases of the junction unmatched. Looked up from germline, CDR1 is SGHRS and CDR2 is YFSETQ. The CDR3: CASSPLTGENTEAFF. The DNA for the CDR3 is TGCGCCAGCAGCCCATTGACAGGGGAGAACACTGAAGCTTTCTTT.